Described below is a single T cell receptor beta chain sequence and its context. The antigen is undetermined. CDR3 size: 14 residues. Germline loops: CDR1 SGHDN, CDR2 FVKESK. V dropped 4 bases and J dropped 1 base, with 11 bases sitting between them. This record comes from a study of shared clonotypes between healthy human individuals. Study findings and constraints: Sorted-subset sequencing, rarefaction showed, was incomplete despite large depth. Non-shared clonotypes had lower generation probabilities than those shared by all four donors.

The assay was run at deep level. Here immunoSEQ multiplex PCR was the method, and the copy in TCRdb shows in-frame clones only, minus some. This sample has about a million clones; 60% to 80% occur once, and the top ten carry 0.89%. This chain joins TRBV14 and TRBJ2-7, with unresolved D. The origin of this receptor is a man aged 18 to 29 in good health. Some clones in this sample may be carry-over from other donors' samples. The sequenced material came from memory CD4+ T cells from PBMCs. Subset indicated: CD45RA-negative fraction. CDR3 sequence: CASSLHSQSYEQYF. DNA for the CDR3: TGTGCCAGCAGCCTTCACTCCCAGTCCTACGAGCAGTACTTC.